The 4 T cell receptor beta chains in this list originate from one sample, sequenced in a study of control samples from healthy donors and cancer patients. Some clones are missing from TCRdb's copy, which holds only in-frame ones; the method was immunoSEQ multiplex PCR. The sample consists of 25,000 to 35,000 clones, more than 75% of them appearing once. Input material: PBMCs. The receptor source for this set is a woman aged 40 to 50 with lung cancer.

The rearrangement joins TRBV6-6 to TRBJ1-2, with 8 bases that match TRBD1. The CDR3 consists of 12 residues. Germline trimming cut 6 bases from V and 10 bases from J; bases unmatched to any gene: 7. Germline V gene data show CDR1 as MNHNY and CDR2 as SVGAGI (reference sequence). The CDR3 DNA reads TGTGCCAGCAGCCCAGGACAGGGAAACTACACCTTC. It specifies CASSPGQGNYTF.

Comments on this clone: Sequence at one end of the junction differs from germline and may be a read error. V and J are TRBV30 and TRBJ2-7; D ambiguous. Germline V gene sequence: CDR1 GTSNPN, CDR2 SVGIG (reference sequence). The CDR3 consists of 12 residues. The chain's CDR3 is CAWSVRTGSQHF. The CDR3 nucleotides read TGTGCCTGGAGTGTACGGACCGGTTCTCAGCACTTC. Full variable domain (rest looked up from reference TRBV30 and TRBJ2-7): SQTIHQWPATLVQPVGSPLSLECTVEGTSNPNLYWYRQAAGRGLQLLFYSVGIGQISSEVPQNLSASRPQDRQFILSSKKLLLSDSGFYLCAWSVRTGSQHFGPGTRLTVT.

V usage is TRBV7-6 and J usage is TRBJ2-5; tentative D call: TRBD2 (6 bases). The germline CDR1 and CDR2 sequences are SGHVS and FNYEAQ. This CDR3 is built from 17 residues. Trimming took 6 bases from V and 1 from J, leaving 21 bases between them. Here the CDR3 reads CASSLLSSARVQETQYF. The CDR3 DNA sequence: TGTGCCAGCAGTTTACTTTCTAGCGCTAGAGTCCAAGAGACCCAGTACTTC.

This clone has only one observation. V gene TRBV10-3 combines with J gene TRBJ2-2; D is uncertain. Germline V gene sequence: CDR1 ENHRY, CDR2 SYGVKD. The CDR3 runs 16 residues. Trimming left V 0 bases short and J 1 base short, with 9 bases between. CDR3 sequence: CAISESRRLNTGELFF. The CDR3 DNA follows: TGTGCCATCAGTGAGTCTCGACGGCTGAACACCGGGGAGCTGTTTTTT.